A selection of T cell receptor beta chains follows, all from one sample in a study of blood T cell repertoires in COVID-19. The repertoire was sequenced with immunoSEQ multiplex PCR; TCRdb's copy has only in-frame clones and lacks some. Here the sample spans some 200,000 clones, approximately 79% being singletons. The specimen was peripheral blood. Receptors were obtained from an older woman with acute or convalescent COVID-19. Each CDR3 is given with its conserved first and last residue. Fields, in order: CDR3 length, clone size, D gene, V gene, J gene, CDR3 DNA, CDR3 protein. A D gene is named only where the DNA matches it firmly. The listing skips clone size in some rows; elsewhere it reads once, few, many or a size class.

17	NA	TRBD1	TRBV7-9	TRBJ1-4	TGTGCCAGCAGGTGGGGACAGGGGGCCGCAACTAATGAAAAACTGTTTTTT	CASRWGQGAATNEKLFF
17	NA	TRBD1	TRBV5-1	TRBJ1-2	TGCGCCAGCAGCTTGTTGCCGGGGACAGGGGGCAACTATGGCTACACCTTC	CASSLLPGTGGNYGYTF
15	once	NA	TRBV2	TRBJ1-3	TGTGCCAGCGGGCTGGCGAAGATTCAGGGAAACACCATATATTTT	CASGLAKIQGNTIYF
12	NA	NA	TRBV29-1	TRBJ1-1	TGCAGCGTCGCGGGCGGAGGTGCTGAAGCTTTCTTT	CSVAGGGAEAFF
15	NA	TRBD2	TRBV9	TRBJ2-2	TGTGCCAGCAGCGAAGGACTAGCGGGAGCCGGGGAGCTGTTTTTT	CASSEGLAGAGELFF
15	once	TRBD2	TRBV19	TRBJ2-7	TGTGCCAGTAGTCGGGGAGGGATGACGACCTACGAGCAGTACTTC	CASSRGGMTTYEQYF
15	NA	TRBD2	TRBV19	TRBJ2-7	TGTGCCAGTAGTATTTTATTCGGTTCCGGGGGGGAGCAGTACTTC	CASSILFGSGGEQYF
12	NA	TRBD1	TRBV12-3/TRBV12-4	TRBJ1-4	TGTGCCATCGCGGGACAGAATGAAAAACTGTTTTTT	CAIAGQNEKLFF
12	once	NA	TRBV5-6	TRBJ1-1	TGTGCCAGCCGGGGGGGTTTCACTGAAGCTTTCTTT	CASRGGFTEAFF
14	NA	TRBD1	TRBV7-3	TRBJ1-6	TGTGCCAGCAGCCGCCAGGGGGCCGGGTCACCCCTCCACTTT	CASSRQGAGSPLHF
15	once	TRBD1	TRBV10-3	TRBJ2-5	TGTGCCATCAGGCCGGGACAGGCTAACCAAGAGACCCAGTACTTC	CAIRPGQANQETQYF
17	NA	TRBD1	TRBV7-9	TRBJ1-5	TGTGCCAGCAGCTTAGCCGGGACAGGGGGCCACAATCAGCCCCAGCATTTT	CASSLAGTGGHNQPQHF
15	NA	TRBD2	TRBV6-5	TRBJ2-7	TGTGCCAGCAGTTACGGGACTAGCCCCTCCTACGAGCAGTACTTC	CASSYGTSPSYEQYF